This TCR beta chain was sequenced in a study of regulatory T cells in long-lasting Graves disease. Whole-study context: Those with persistent Graves' disease had received antithyroid drugs for over 5 years with positive TSH receptor antibodies.

Germline CDR1 is SQVTM and CDR2 is ANQGSEA. This CDR3 contains 17 residues. With 3 bases clipped from V and 4 bases from J, the junction kept 17 bases outside the gene matches. Libraries of TCR beta came from iRepertoire HTBI primers plus Arm-PCR of CDR3 regions. Each CDR3 protein gets one entry after TCRdb re-called the multiplex PCR reads with MiXCR. The sample lists roughly 400,000 distinct CDR3 sequences; 21% were seen once. Time point specified: persistent/refractory GD, antithyroid drugs over 5 years with positive TRAb. PBMC RNA was the source of the TCR library. Findings of the study overall: Rather than thyroid tissue, only peripheral blood underwent study. Newly diagnosed patients shared about a thousand public clonotypes; persistent patients shared around 2,800. Persistent disease exhibited a predilection for TRBV28, TRBJ1-2 and TRBJ2-5.

This clonotype was seen at least ten times. Its antigen is unidentified. The receptor comes from a female donor with Graves disease. The sequenced sample was peripheral blood mononuclear cells (PBMCs), obtained when the disease was refractory, from a patient treated with antithyroid drugs. The chain is built from TRBV29-1 and TRBJ2-7; 8 nucleotides match TRBD2. The CDR3 DNA follows: TGCAGCGTTGAGGAGGGGCAGTGGGGCGGGAGGCCGTACGAGCAGTACTTC. This sequence encodes CSVEEGQWGGRPYEQYF.